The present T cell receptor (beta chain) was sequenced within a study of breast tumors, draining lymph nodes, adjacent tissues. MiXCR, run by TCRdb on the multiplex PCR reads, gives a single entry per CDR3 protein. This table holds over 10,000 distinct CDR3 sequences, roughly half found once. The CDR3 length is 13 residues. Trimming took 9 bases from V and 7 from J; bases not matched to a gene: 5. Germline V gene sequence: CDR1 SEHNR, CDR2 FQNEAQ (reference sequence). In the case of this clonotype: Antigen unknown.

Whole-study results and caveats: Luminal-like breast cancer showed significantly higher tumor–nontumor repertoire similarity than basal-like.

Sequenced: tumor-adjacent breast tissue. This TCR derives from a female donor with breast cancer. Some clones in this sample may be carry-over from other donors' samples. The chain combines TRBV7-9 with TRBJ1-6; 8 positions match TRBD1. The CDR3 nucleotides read TGTGCCAGTCAGGGGGCTCGGAATTCACCCCTCCACTTT. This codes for CASQGARNSPLHF.